This TCR beta chain was sequenced during a study of T cell clusters in autoimmune cytopenias. General study results and limits: Healthy donors had about 3-fold more exclusive TRB clusters than active autoimmune hepatitis patients.

One tube held mixed TRB-A and TRB-B primer pools for touch-down PCR. TCRdb re-called the multiplex PCR reads, yielding one record per CDR3 amino acid sequence without DNA. Its table records approximately 6,100 distinct CDR3 sequences. TRB amplification used approximately 250 ng of peripheral blood genomic DNA. Note on this clonotype: Antigen unknown.

There are 18 residues in the CDR3. The V gene's germline CDR1 is DFQATT and CDR2 SNEGSKA (reference sequence). Sequenced material: peripheral blood. The gene calls are TRBV20-1 and TRBJ1-2; the TRBD1 assignment by TCRdb is unverifiable without DNA. This receptor was identified in a human donor with an autoimmune cytopenia or autoimmune hepatitis (not recorded which). The CDR3 is CSARDEVRTGLSNYGYTF.